The present T cell receptor beta chain was sequenced within a study of blood T cells in healthy people across ages. Study-wide findings and caveats: Significant beta diversity loss was already apparent by age roughly 38, declining roughly linearly. Strong correlation linked observed beta diversity and percent naive T cells. Comparison with aged donors showed that long-lived donors had more naive CD4+ cells and higher diversity.

A word on this clonotype: The antigen is undetermined.

From germline, CDR1 is MNHEY and CDR2 SVGEGT. CDR3 length: 16 residues. After removal of 6 bases from V and 0 bases from J, the junction contained 7 bases not matched to a gene. It was with a sample-barcoded 5' primer and a J-beta primer mix that a second PCR of roughly 7 to 12 cycles was run. A template-switch adaptor containing 12 random nucleotides labeled each cDNA molecule. From the 5' RACE reads, TCRdb called clonotypes with MiXCR, one entry per CDR3 protein. The table records 1.8 million or so distinct CDR3 sequences, about 39% of them present only once. The origin of this receptor is a human donor in good health. Sequencing was performed on blood. This sequence joins TRBV6-2 or TRBV6-3 and TRBJ2-3; 9 bases are shared with TRBD1. CDR3 DNA sequence: TGTGCCAGCAGACTGATACAGGGGGCTAGCACAGATACGCAGTATTTT. This gives the protein CASRLIQGASTDTQYF.